The 28 T cell receptor beta chains below come from one sample, sequenced in a study of blood T cell repertoires in COVID-19. The assay was immunoSEQ multiplex PCR, and TCRdb's table has in-frame clones only and misses some. The sample includes 150,000 to 200,000 clones, approximately 81% of them seen just once. Sequenced material: peripheral blood. Source of these receptors: a woman aged 70 to 79 with COVID-19, enrolled during active disease.

V is TRBV28 and J is TRBJ2-1; the D gene is possibly TRBD1 (6 bases). CDR3 length: 16 amino acids. V was trimmed by 6 bases and J by 1 base, leaving 16 bases between them. Germline V lookup: CDR1 MDHEN, CDR2 SYDVKM. This CDR3 is CASSMGAPISYNEQFF. In DNA, the CDR3 is TGTGCCAGCAGCATGGGGGCACCGATTTCCTACAATGAGCAGTTCTTC. Based on the CDR3 plus reference TRBV28 and TRBJ2-1, the full variable domain is DVKVTQSSRYLVKRTGEKVFLECVQDMDHENMFWYRQDPGLGLRLIYFSYDVKMKEKGDIPEGYSVSREKKERFSLILESASTNQTSMYLCASSMGAPISYNEQFFGPGTRLTVL.

A few counts support this clone. The genes are TRBV7-6 and TRBJ2-7; 12 positions match TRBD2. Germline CDR1 SGHVS, CDR2 FNYEAQ. Trimming at V came to 5 bases and at J to 6 bases, leaving 2 bases not matched to a gene. The CDR3 has 13 residues. For the CDR3, the DNA is TGTGCCAGCAGCCCGACTAGCGGGAGCGAGCAGTACTTC. As protein: CASSPTSGSEQYF. The full variable domain, completed using reference TRBV7-6 and TRBJ2-7, is GAGVSQSPRYKVTKRGQDVALRCDPISGHVSLYWYRQALGQGPEFLTYFNYEAQQDKSGLPNDRFSAERPEGSISTLTIQRTEQRDSAMYRCASSPTSGSEQYFGPGTRLTVT.

The chain joins TRBV2 to TRBJ2-7; TRBD2 is a possible D gene (5 bases). CDR1 and CDR2 (germline): SNHLY, FYNNEI. V lost 6 bases to trimming and J lost 2 bases, with 8 bases between them. This CDR3 contains 12 residues. The CDR3 coding sequence is TGTGCCAGCAGGGGGAGTGCCTACGAGCAGTACTTC. As protein: CASRGSAYEQYF.

V is TRBV7-6 and J is TRBJ1-1, with a tentative D call TRBD1 (5 bases). The CDR3 is 15 amino acids. The V and J ends lost 5 bases and 1 base respectively, with 14 bases between them. CDR1 SGHVS and CDR2 FNYEAQ come from the germline V gene. This chain's CDR3 is CASSPQDRWNTEAFF. The CDR3 DNA reads as TGTGCCAGCAGCCCACAGGATCGGTGGAACACTGAAGCTTTCTTT.

The chain recombines TRBV11-2 with TRBJ2-2; D not certain. Germline V CDR1 and CDR2: SGHAT, FQNNGV. The CDR3 sequence is 14 residues long. The V and J ends lost 0 bases and 2 bases respectively, with 4 bases between them. The DNA for the CDR3 is TGTGCCAGCAGCTTAGACAGAAACACCGGGGAGCTGTTTTTT. Encoded protein: CASSLDRNTGELFF.

The rearrangement uses TRBV30 and TRBJ1-1; D gene unclear. Between the trimmed V and J ends, which lost 6 bases and 0 bases, there was a span of 5 bases. This CDR3 is built from 11 residues. From germline, CDR1 is GTSNPN and CDR2 SVGIG (reference sequence). This chain's CDR3 is CACSLNTEAFF. The DNA for the CDR3 is TGTGCCTGCTCCTTGAACACTGAAGCTTTCTTT.

The J gene is TRBJ2-3, the V gene TRBV5-4, with TRBD2 identical over 13 bases. Germline CDR1 and CDR2: SGHNT and YYREEE (reference sequence). With V trimmed by 5 bases and J by 1 base, 4 bases remained unmatched. This CDR3 region has 16 residues. The CDR3 loop is CASSEGLAGRTDTQYF. The DNA for the CDR3 is TGTGCCAGCAGTGAGGGACTAGCGGGACGCACAGATACGCAGTATTTT. Based on the CDR3 plus reference TRBV5-4 and TRBJ2-3, the full variable domain is ETGVTQSPTHLIKTRGQQVTLRCSSQSGHNTVSWYQQALGQGPQFIFQYYREEENGRGNFPPRFSGLQFPNYSSELNVNALELDDSALYLCASSEGLAGRTDTQYFGPGTRLTVL.

This clone appeared once. This chain connects TRBV25-1 to TRBJ2-2; 12 nucleotides line up with TRBD2. The CDR3 is made up of 16 amino acids. Trimming cost V 6 bases and J 7 bases; bases outside gene matches: 9. Germline lookup yields CDR1 MGHDK and CDR2 SYGVNS. In DNA, the CDR3 is TGTGCCAGCAGCTCGACTAGCGGGAGCGGTGTCGGGGAGCTGTTTTTT. It encodes CASSSTSGSGVGELFF.

This chain joins TRBV7-8 and TRBJ2-7; tentative D call: TRBD1 (5 bases). The ends were cut back, 0 bases at V and 7 bases at J, with 16 bases in the middle. The CDR3 is 15 residues long. The V gene's germline CDR1 is SGHVS and CDR2 FQNEAQ. The CDR3 DNA follows: TGTGCCAGCAGCTTAGCCCCGGACATGGGTAGGGAGCAGTACGTC. It codes for CASSLAPDMGREQYV.

The V call is TRBV7-3, the J call TRBJ2-6, with a tentative D call TRBD2 (7 bases). The germline V gene has CDR1 SGHTA and CDR2 FQGTGA. There are 17 residues in the CDR3. Deletions cut 1 base from V and 2 bases from J, with 12 bases between. CDR3 bases: TGTGCCAGCAGCTTAAGCAGGGGAGGGACTGGGGCCAACGTCCTGACTTTC. As protein: CASSLSRGGTGANVLTF.

This chain connects TRBV28 to TRBJ1-2, with TRBD1 identical over 8 bases. The germline gives CDR1 MDHEN, CDR2 SYDVKM. This CDR3 region has 15 residues. V lost 5 bases, J lost 4 bases, and 9 bases stayed unmatched. CDR3 loop: CASSDPGGAGYGYTF. The CDR3 DNA follows: TGTGCCAGCAGTGACCCAGGGGGCGCAGGCTATGGCTACACCTTC.

J is TRBJ2-5 and V is TRBV3-1 (or the pseudogene TRBV3-2); possible D gene TRBD1, 5 bases. Trimming took off 0 bases at V and 5 bases at J, with 16 bases between the two ends. CDR3 length equals 16 residues. Per the germline V gene, CDR1 is LGHDT and CDR2 is YNNKEL (reference sequence). The CDR3: CASSQDLPQGTETQYF. The CDR3 region has the DNA TGTGCCAGCAGCCAAGATCTCCCGCAGGGTACCGAGACCCAGTACTTC.

On this clone: This sample includes further DNA sequences coding for the same CDR3. The V and J genes are TRBV25-1 and TRBJ1-2; TRBD1 aligns across 7 bases. The CDR3 sequence is 13 residues long. Germline V gene data show CDR1 as MGHDK and CDR2 as SYGVNS. Germline trimming cut 6 bases from V and 6 bases from J; bases unmatched to any gene: 7. The CDR3 spells CASSDRAGDGYTF. CDR3 coding DNA: TGTGCCAGCAGCGACAGGGCGGGTGATGGCTACACCTTC.

The sample holds one count of this clone. The CDR3 spells CASSQGGPGDTQYF. The CDR3, as DNA: TGTGCCAGCAGCCAAGGAGGGCCCGGAGATACGCAGTATTTT. V usage is TRBV4-2 and J usage is TRBJ2-3, with a tentative D call TRBD2 (5 bases). Germline values: CDR1 LGHNA, CDR2 YNFKEQ. Trimming took 1 base from V and 5 from J, leaving 10 bases between them. The CDR3 spans 14 residues.

The rearrangement links TRBV28 to TRBJ1-2; D might be TRBD1 (5 bases). The V end lost 3 bases, the J end lost 3 bases, and 20 bases lay between the germline ends. The V gene's germline CDR1 is MDHEN and CDR2 SYDVKM. The CDR3 is 17 residues long. The CDR3 region is CASSFFAGPKRDYGYTF. CDR3 nucleotide sequence: TGTGCCAGCAGTTTTTTTGCAGGGCCAAAAAGGGACTATGGCTACACCTTC.

The V gene is TRBV20-1, the J gene TRBJ2-1, with 7 bases that match TRBD2. This CDR3 region has 11 residues. CDR1 and CDR2 from the germline V gene are DFQATT and SNEGSKA (reference sequence). J lost 9 bases, V lost 8 bases, and 7 bases had no gene match. CDR3 DNA: TGCAGTAGGAGCGGGGTCGTTGAGCAGTTCTTC. It translates to CSRSGVVEQFF.

The chain links TRBV6-6 to TRBJ1-1; 7 bases are a match to TRBD1. The J segment lost 4 bases and the V segment lost 5 bases, leaving 7 bases of the junction unmatched. This CDR3 is built from 14 residues. Germline CDR1 is MNHNY and CDR2 is SVGAGI (reference sequence). The CDR3 here is CASSTQGGGTEAFF. Here the CDR3 DNA reads TGTGCCAGCAGTACTCAGGGGGGTGGCACTGAAGCTTTCTTT.

The chain joins TRBV10-3 to TRBJ1-6; 10 bases fit TRBD1. This CDR3 contains 13 residues. Trimming at V came to 10 bases and at J to 8 bases, leaving 5 bases not matched to a gene. Per the germline V gene, CDR1 is ENHRY and CDR2 is SYGVKD. The CDR3 loop is CASTGTGDSPLHF. DNA of the CDR3: TGTGCCAGTACCGGGACAGGGGATTCACCCCTCCACTTT.

V gene TRBV7-9 combines with J gene TRBJ1-1; D is unclear. Germline CDR1 is SEHNR and CDR2 is FQNEAQ (reference sequence). V lost 5 bases, J lost 0 bases, and 7 bases lay in between. This CDR3 has 13 amino acids. This chain's CDR3 is CASSLSVNTEAFF. The CDR3 DNA reads as TGTGCCAGCAGCCTATCGGTGAACACTGAAGCTTTCTTT.

This chain connects TRBV24-1 to TRBJ1-5; the D gene is possibly TRBD1 (5 bases). This CDR3 is 14 amino acids long. Trimming cost V 4 bases and J 5 bases, with 11 bases left between them. Per the germline V gene, CDR1 is KGHDR and CDR2 is SFDVKD. The CDR3 loop is CATSDPTGHQPQHF. DNA of the CDR3: TGTGCCACCAGTGACCCTACAGGACATCAGCCCCAGCATTTT.

This clone has a handful of counts. The chain has TRBV5-1 and TRBJ1-2; D unclear. This CDR3 contains 9 residues. V was trimmed by 8 bases and J by 7 bases, leaving 6 bases between them. Germline V gene lookup returns CDR1 SGHRS and CDR2 YFSETQ. The CDR3 DNA is TGCGCCAGTATCGGTGGCTACACCTTC. Its translation: CASIGGYTF.

The chain has TRBV15 and TRBJ2-7; 7 nucleotides match TRBD2. The CDR3 extends over 14 amino acids. V lost 4 bases, J lost 12 bases, and 15 bases stayed unmatched. Per germline, CDR1 LNHNV and CDR2 YYDKDF (reference sequence). The CDR3 region has the DNA TGTGCCACCAGCATCAGACTAGCTGTGGAGAGGCTGTACGTC. Protein: CATSIRLAVERLYV.

This chain connects TRBV7-2 to TRBJ2-1; D perhaps matches TRBD2 (7 bases). The germline gives CDR1 SGHTA, CDR2 FQGNSA. V was pared by 0 bases and J by 6 bases, with 12 bases between. This CDR3 comprises 15 residues. The CDR3: CASSLALGGGNEQFF. The DNA for the CDR3 is TGTGCCAGCAGCTTAGCATTAGGGGGGGGCAATGAGCAGTTCTTC.

In DNA form, the CDR3 reads TGTGCCAGCAGTTTTGCAGGGGCCACTAATGAAAAACTGTTTTTT. It encodes CASSFAGATNEKLFF. The V and J genes are TRBV28 and TRBJ1-4; D is possibly TRBD1 (6 bases). CDR3 length: 15 amino acids. CDR1 is MDHEN, CDR2 SYDVKM, per germline. Trimming stripped 3 bases from V and 2 bases from J, with 10 bases between.

The CDR3 sequence is CASSVEGGKNSPLHF. The CDR3, as DNA: TGTGCCAGCAGCGTAGAGGGGGGGAAGAATTCACCCCTCCACTTT. This chain uses TRBV9 with TRBJ1-6; tentatively, D is TRBD1 (6 bases). Trimming took off 0 bases at V and 7 bases at J, with 11 bases between the two ends. Germline assignment: CDR1 SGDLS and CDR2 YYNGEE. This CDR3 comprises 15 residues.

The V call is TRBV6-5, the J call TRBJ1-2, with TRBD1 matching 8 bases. Germline V lookup: CDR1 MNHEY, CDR2 SVGAGI. V lost 8 bases to trimming and J lost 5 bases; unmatched junction nucleotides: 4. The CDR3 covers 12 residues. Here the CDR3 DNA reads TGTGCCAGCCGACAGGGGCGGTATGGCTACACCTTC. It specifies CASRQGRYGYTF.

This chain connects TRBV7-2 to TRBJ2-1, with 7 bases lining up with TRBD1. V was pared by 5 bases and J by 1 base, with 8 bases of the junction left unmatched. Germline assignment: CDR1 SGHTA and CDR2 FQGNSA. The CDR3 has 16 amino acids. The DNA of the CDR3 is TGTGCCAGCAGCCTTCGAGGGACAGATTCCTACAATGAGCAGTTCTTC. As protein: CASSLRGTDSYNEQFF.

V usage is TRBV19 and J usage is TRBJ1-2; 9 positions match TRBD1. V shed 6 bases, J shed 5 bases, and the junction held 7 bases outside the gene matches. CDR3 length: 14 amino acids. Germline CDR1 LNHDA, CDR2 SQIVND (reference sequence). For the CDR3, the DNA is TGTGCCAGTAGCCCGGGACAGGGTAGTTATGGCTACACCTTC. As protein: CASSPGQGSYGYTF.